The clone carrying this TCR beta chain showed up just once. The antigen remains undetermined. Clones were sequenced by immunoSEQ multiplex PCR, and TCRdb holds only the in-frame ones, with some missing. The table lists about 45,000 clones, around four fifths of them singletons. This specimen comes from a study of OX40 agonist ivuxolimab in advanced cancers. Study-wide context: Enrolled patients in dose escalation had cancers that were hepatocellular carcinoma, melanoma, renal cell or head and neck cancer.

CDR3 length: 15 amino acids. Germline-derived CDR1 and CDR2 are SEHNR and FQNEAQ (reference sequence). The V and J ends lost 5 bases and 5 bases, in that order; junction bases with no gene match: 11. Overall study results and limits: The CD4+ and CD8+ T cells in the blood had expanded clonally by week 6 at 0.1 to 3.0 mg/kg. Clonal expansion in partial responders at 0.1-3.0 mg/kg ranked among the lowest.

Source: CD4+ or CD8+ T cells sorted from blood, taken in a trial of the OX40 agonist ivuxolimab. V is TRBV7-9 and J is TRBJ2-5, with TRBD1 matching over 7 bases. The TCR originated in an adult with an advanced solid tumor such as melanoma, head and neck, liver or kidney cancer. The CDR3 bases are TGTGCCAGCAGCCGTTCGACAGGGAATATGGAGACCCAGTACTTC. It specifies CASSRSTGNMETQYF.